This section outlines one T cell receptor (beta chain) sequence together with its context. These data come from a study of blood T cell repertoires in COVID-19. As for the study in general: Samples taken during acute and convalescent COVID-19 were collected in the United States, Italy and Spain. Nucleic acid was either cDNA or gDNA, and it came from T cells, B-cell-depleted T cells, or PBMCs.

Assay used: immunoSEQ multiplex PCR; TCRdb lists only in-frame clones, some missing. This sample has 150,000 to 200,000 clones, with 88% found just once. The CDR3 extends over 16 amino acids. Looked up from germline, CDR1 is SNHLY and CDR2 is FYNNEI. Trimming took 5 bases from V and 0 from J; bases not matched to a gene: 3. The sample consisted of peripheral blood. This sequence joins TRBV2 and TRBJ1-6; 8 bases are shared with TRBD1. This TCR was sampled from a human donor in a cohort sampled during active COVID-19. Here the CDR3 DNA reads TGTGCCAGCAGTTGGACAGGGAGCTCCTATAATTCACCCCTCCACTTT. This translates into CASSWTGSSYNSPLHF.